This T cell receptor beta chain comes out of a study of cytomegalovirus exposure and HLA in healthy donors. Study-level information: An early release of data contained approximately 80 million unique TCRs, which came from HLA-typed donors. Notes on the study in general: Later analysis demonstrated an association between a missense DCLRE1C variant and TCR beta V- and J-gene trimming. Common viral pathogens seemed, in a later analysis, to connect with several of the most significant clusters. Diagnosis of cytomegalovirus status made by the classifier reportedly showed high specificity and sensitivity.

Primers for the PCR totalled 60 Vbeta and 13 Jbeta. Method: immunoSEQ multiplex PCR; TCRdb's copy keeps in-frame clones and lacks some. The sample carries some 200,000 clones, 80% to 85% recorded once. As regards this clone: The antigen is not known.

Germline V gene sequence: CDR1 SGHNT, CDR2 YYREEE (reference sequence). The ends lost 5 bases at V and 10 bases at J; junction bases unmatched: 11. The CDR3 spans 15 residues. The chain employs TRBV5-4 and TRBJ1-6; 8 nucleotides match TRBD1. Sequenced input: PBMCs. The receptor's source is a man between 40 and 49 years old in good health and CMV-seropositive. The CDR3 DNA reads as TGTGCCAGCAGTCAAGGCGACAGGGGATTGTCACCCCTCCACTTT. This encodes CASSQGDRGLSPLHF.